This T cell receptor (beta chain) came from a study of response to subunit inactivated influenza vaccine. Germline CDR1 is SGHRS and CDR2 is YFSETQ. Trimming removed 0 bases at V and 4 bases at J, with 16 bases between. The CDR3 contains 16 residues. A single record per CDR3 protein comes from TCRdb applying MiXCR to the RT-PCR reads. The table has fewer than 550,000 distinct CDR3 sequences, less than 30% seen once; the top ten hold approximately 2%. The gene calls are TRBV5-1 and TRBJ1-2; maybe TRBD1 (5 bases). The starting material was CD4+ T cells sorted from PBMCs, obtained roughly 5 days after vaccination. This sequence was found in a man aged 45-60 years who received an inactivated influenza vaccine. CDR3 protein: CASSLEGQSPIYGYTF. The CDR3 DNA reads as TGCGCCAGCAGCTTGGAGGGGCAATCACCCATCTATGGCTACACCTTC.